This T cell receptor (beta chain) is from a study of T cells after yellow fever vaccination. This clonotype was seen ten or more times. In TCRdb, the 5' RACE reads were re-called with MiXCR into one record per CDR3 protein. The sample has roughly 62,000 distinct CDR3 sequences, 7.1% seen once. The material sequenced was CD8+ T cells sorted from PBMCs, taken on the day of the first yellow fever vaccination. The sequence came from a young man who received the YFV17D yellow fever vaccine.

The CDR3 is CASSPTLGSNQPQHF. The CDR3 DNA reads TGTGCCAGCAGCCCAACCTTAGGTAGCAATCAGCCCCAGCATTTT. The genes are TRBV3-1 and TRBJ1-5; D is unresolved. Trimming left V 4 bases short and J 0 bases short, with 10 bases between. CDR1 is LGHDT, CDR2 YNNKEL, per germline (reference sequence). The CDR3 runs 15 residues.